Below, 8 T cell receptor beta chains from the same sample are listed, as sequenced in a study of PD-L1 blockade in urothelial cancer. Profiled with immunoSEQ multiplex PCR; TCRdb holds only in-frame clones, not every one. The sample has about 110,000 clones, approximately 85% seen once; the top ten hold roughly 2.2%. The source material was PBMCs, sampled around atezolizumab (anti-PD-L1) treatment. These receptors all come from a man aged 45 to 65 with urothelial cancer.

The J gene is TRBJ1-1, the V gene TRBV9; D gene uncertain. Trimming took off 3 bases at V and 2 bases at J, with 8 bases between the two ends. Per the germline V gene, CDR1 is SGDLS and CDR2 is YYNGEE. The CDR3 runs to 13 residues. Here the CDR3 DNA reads TGTGCCAGCAGCGACGCCAGAAACACTGAAGCTTTCTTT. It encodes CASSDARNTEAFF.

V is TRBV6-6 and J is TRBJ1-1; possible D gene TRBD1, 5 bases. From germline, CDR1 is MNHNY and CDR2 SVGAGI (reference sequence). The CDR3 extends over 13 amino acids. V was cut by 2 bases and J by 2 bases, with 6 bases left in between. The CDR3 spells CASSYQGNTEAFF. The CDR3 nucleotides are TGTGCCAGCAGTTACCAGGGAAACACTGAAGCTTTCTTT.

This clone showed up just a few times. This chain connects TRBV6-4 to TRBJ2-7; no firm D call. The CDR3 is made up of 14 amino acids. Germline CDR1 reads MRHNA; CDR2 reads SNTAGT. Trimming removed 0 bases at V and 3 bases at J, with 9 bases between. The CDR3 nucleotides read TGTGCCAGCAGTGACTCATGCGGCAGCTACGAGCAGTACTTC. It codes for CASSDSCGSYEQYF.

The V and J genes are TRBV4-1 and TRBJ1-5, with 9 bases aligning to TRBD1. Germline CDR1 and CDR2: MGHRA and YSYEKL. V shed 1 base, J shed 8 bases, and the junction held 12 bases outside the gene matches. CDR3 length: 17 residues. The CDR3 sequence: CASSQGVGTGRMEPQHF. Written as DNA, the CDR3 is TGCGCCAGCAGCCAAGGAGTCGGGACAGGGAGGATGGAGCCCCAGCATTTT.

CDR3 loop: CASSVRSNNEQFF. CDR3 nucleotides: TGTGCCAGCAGCGTCCGCAGTAACAATGAGCAGTTCTTC. This chain connects TRBV5-4 to TRBJ2-1; D not certain. CDR1 is SGHNT and CDR2 is YYREEE in the germline V gene (reference sequence). This CDR3 spans 13 amino acids. V dropped 4 bases and J dropped 5 bases, with 10 bases sitting between them.

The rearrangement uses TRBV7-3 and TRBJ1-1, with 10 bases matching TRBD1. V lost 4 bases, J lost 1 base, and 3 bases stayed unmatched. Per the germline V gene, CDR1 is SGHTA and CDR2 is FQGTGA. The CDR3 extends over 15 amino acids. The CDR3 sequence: CASSSGQGKNTEAFF. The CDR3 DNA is TGTGCCAGCAGCTCGGGACAGGGGAAGAACACTGAAGCTTTCTTT.

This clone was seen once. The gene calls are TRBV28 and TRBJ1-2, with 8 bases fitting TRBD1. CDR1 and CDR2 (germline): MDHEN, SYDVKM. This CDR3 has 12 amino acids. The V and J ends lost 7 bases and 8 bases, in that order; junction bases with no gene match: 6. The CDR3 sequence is CASTPDRVGYTF. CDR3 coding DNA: TGTGCCAGCACTCCGGACAGGGTGGGCTACACCTTC.

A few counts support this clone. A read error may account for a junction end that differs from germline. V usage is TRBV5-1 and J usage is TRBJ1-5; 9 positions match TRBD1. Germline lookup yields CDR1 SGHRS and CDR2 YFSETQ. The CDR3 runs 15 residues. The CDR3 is CASRLGQGLSQPQHF. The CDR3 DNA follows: TGCGCCAGCAGATTGGGACAGGGTTTGAGTCAGCCCCAGCATTTT.